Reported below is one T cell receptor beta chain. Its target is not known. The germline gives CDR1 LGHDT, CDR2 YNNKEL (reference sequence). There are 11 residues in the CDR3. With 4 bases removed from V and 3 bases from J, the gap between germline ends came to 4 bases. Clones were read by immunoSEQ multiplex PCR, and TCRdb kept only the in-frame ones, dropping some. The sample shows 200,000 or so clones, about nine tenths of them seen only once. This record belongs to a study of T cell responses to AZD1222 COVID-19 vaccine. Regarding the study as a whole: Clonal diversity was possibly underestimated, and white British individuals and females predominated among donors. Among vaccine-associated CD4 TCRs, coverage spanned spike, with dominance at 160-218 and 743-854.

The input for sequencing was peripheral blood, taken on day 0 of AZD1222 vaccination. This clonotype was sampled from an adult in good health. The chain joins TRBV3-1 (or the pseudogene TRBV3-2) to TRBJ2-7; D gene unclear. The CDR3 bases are TGTGCCAGCAGCCCGGGCTACGAGCAGTACTTC. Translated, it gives CASSPGYEQYF.